A single sample gave rise to the 24 T cell receptor beta chains below, sequenced in a study of cytomegalovirus exposure and HLA in healthy donors (dated by TCRdb to 2016 to 2017). Libraries were made using the immunoSEQ multiplex PCR assay. In TCRdb, the immuneACCESS table is reduced to in-frame sequences with V and J assigned. These tables do not hold every clone; where another copy was compared, an unresolved V gene accounts for under half, and the others remain unexplained. Present in this sample are over 200,000 clones, around 89% of which were seen just once. The top ten clonotypes cover 0.37% of the sample. The sequencing sample was made of PBMCs. The receptors were sampled from a woman aged 18-29 years in good health and CMV-seronegative.

The V call is TRBV10-2, the J call TRBJ2-3; possible D gene TRBD1, 6 bases. In germline, CDR1 is WSHSY, CDR2 SAAADI. V lost 4 bases and J 0 bases, leaving 14 bases between the germline ends. This CDR3 has 16 residues. The CDR3 sequence is CASSGEDRFSTDTQYF. The CDR3 DNA reads TGCGCCAGCAGTGGCGAGGACAGATTTAGCACAGATACGCAGTATTTT.

This chain joins TRBV4-3 and TRBJ2-7, with 11 bases matching TRBD1. This CDR3 has 15 residues. Looked up from germline, CDR1 is LGHNA and CDR2 is YSLEER. The ends lost 1 base at V and 4 bases at J; junction bases unmatched: 3. CDR3 sequence: CASSQGTGGWYEQYF. The CDR3 DNA reads as TGCGCCAGCAGCCAAGGGACAGGGGGCTGGTACGAGCAGTACTTC.

In its sample, this clone was seen a few times. The CDR3 DNA reads TGTGCCATCAGAGGGACAGAAGAAAAACTGTTTTTT. This sequence encodes CAIRGTEEKLFF. The genes are TRBV10-3 and TRBJ1-4; 7 bases are a match to TRBD1. Per germline, CDR1 ENHRY and CDR2 SYGVKD. The junction had 3 bases not matched to a gene; V was cut back by 6 bases and J by 8 bases. The CDR3 has 12 residues.

V gene TRBV11-3 combines with J gene TRBJ2-7; 7 bases agree with TRBD1. V lost 5 bases to trimming and J lost 8 bases; unmatched junction nucleotides: 15. Germline V gene sequence: CDR1 SGHNT, CDR2 YENEEA. The CDR3 is 15 amino acids. Written as DNA, the CDR3 is TGTGCCAGCAGCCGCTCCTGGGACAGCACCTCGAAGCAGTACTTC. Translation gives CASSRSWDSTSKQYF.

As for this clone: Other DNA sequences of this sample code for an identical CDR3. The chain employs TRBV2 and TRBJ1-1; TRBD1 is a possible D gene (5 bases). The CDR3 is made up of 15 amino acids. V was cut by 6 bases and J by 2 bases, with 16 bases left in between. Germline V CDR1 and CDR2: SNHLY, FYNNEI. The CDR3 sequence is CASRVGTDYNTEAFF. The CDR3 DNA sequence: TGTGCCAGCAGAGTCGGGACGGACTATAACACTGAAGCTTTCTTT.

This rearrangement joins TRBV27 to TRBJ2-7, with TRBD1 identical over 7 bases. Trimming took 4 bases from V and 2 from J; bases not matched to a gene: 20. CDR1 is MNHEY, CDR2 SMNVEV, per germline (reference sequence). The CDR3 extends over 19 amino acids. The CDR3 sequence is CASSYRRNNRDRETYEQYF. The CDR3 DNA is TGTGCCAGCAGTTATCGCCGGAACAACCGGGACAGAGAAACCTACGAGCAGTACTTC.

CDR3 in DNA: TGTGCCAGCTCACCAGGACAGGGCCTTGAAGCTTTCTTT. Residues: CASSPGQGLEAFF. The chain has TRBV18 and TRBJ1-1, with TRBD1 matching over 8 bases. This CDR3 spans 13 amino acids. J gave up 7 bases and V 2 bases, and 3 bases lay outside the gene matches. CDR1 and CDR2 (germline): KGHSH, LQKENI.

The chain is built from TRBV7-6 and TRBJ1-2; tentatively, D is TRBD1 (6 bases). The CDR3 runs to 15 residues. CDR1 and CDR2 from the germline V gene are SGHVS and FNYEAQ. Trimming pared 4 bases from V and 4 bases from J, leaving 16 bases between. The CDR3 DNA reads TGTGCCAGCAGCTATGACAGGAGATATGGCTATGGCTACACCTTC. Protein sequence: CASSYDRRYGYGYTF.

This clone turned up a few times. J is TRBJ1-5 and V is TRBV19, with D unresolved. Germline CDR1 LNHDA, CDR2 SQIVND (reference sequence). Between the trimmed V and J ends, which lost 6 bases and 6 bases, there was a span of 6 bases. The CDR3 is 11 amino acids. The CDR3 sequence: CASSYGQPQHF. The CDR3 coding sequence is TGTGCCAGTAGCTACGGTCAGCCCCAGCATTTT.

The genes are TRBV6-6 and TRBJ1-2; 8 nucleotides agree with TRBD1. The germline CDR1 and CDR2 sequences are MNHNY and SVGAGI (reference sequence). The V gene end was trimmed by 4 bases and the J gene end by 4 bases; junction bases not matched to a gene: 2. This CDR3 region has 13 residues. The CDR3 here is CASSFGTGYGYTF. The CDR3 nucleotides are TGTGCCAGCAGTTTCGGGACAGGCTATGGCTACACCTTC.

V is TRBV5-1 and J is TRBJ2-6; D is ambiguous. The CDR3 runs 15 residues. V lost 0 bases to trimming and J lost 0 bases, with 4 bases between them. Per the germline V gene, CDR1 is SGHRS and CDR2 is YFSETQ. DNA for the CDR3: TGCGCCAGCAGCTTGGCCCTCTCTGGGGCCAACGTCCTGACTTTC. This codes for CASSLALSGANVLTF.

Notes on this clone: Germline is not matched at one junction end, which may reflect a read error. The genes are TRBV28 and TRBJ1-6, with D hard to call. The CDR3 is 15 amino acids. CDR1 is MDHEN and CDR2 is SYDVKM in the germline V gene. The CDR3 region has the DNA TGTGCCAGCAGCGTAGATATCTCCAATAATTCACCCCTCCACTTT. Amino acid sequence: CASSVDISNNSPLHF.

The chain carries TRBV2 and TRBJ2-7; 7 positions match TRBD1. V was clipped by 7 bases and J by 3 bases; unmatched bases: 6. CDR1 is SNHLY and CDR2 is FYNNEI in the germline V gene. The length of the CDR3 is 13 residues. Here the CDR3 reads CASIRTGFYEQYF. In nucleotides, the CDR3 is TGTGCCAGCATTAGGACAGGATTCTACGAGCAGTACTTC.

This clone was seen only once. CDR3 region: CASSQGQGASYEQYV. The CDR3 DNA reads as TGTGCCAGCAGCCAGGGACAGGGGGCATCCTACGAGCAGTACGTC. This sequence joins TRBV7-8 and TRBJ2-7; 12 bases are a match to TRBD1. CDR1 is SGHVS and CDR2 is FQNEAQ in the germline V gene. Germline trimming cut 5 bases from V and 1 base from J; bases unmatched to any gene: 3. The CDR3 extends over 15 amino acids.

This sequence joins TRBV28 and TRBJ2-2, with 8 bases lining up with TRBD1. The germline V gene encodes CDR1 MDHEN and CDR2 SYDVKM. Trimming took 3 bases from V and 3 from J; bases not matched to a gene: 3. The CDR3 covers 15 residues. CDR3 DNA sequence: TGTGCCAGCAGTTTCTCAGGGGGCTACACCGGGGAGCTGTTTTTT. Translation gives CASSFSGGYTGELFF.

The gene calls are TRBV28 and TRBJ2-3; TRBD2 aligns across 16 bases. The germline CDR1 and CDR2 sequences are MDHEN and SYDVKM. The V gene end was trimmed by 4 bases and the J gene end by 4 bases; junction bases not matched to a gene: 11. The CDR3 sequence is 19 residues long. The CDR3 region has the DNA TGTGCCAGCAGTTACGCGGGACTAGCGGGGGGGTACAAGGCAGATACGCAGTATTTT. Protein sequence: CASSYAGLAGGYKADTQYF.

This chain joins TRBV20-1 and TRBJ1-5, with 8 bases lining up with TRBD1. CDR1 is DFQATT and CDR2 is SNEGSKA in the germline V gene (reference sequence). The CDR3 consists of 11 residues. The DNA for the CDR3 is TGCAGGGGACAGGCCAATCAGCCCCAGCATTTT. Protein product: CRGQANQPQHF.

The chain has TRBV4-3 and TRBJ2-1; tentatively, D is TRBD1 (6 bases). Trimming left V 2 bases short and J 3 bases short, with 11 bases between. This CDR3 region has 15 residues. Per germline, CDR1 LGHNA and CDR2 YSLEER. CDR3: CASSQTRDNYNEQFF. CDR3 DNA: TGCGCCAGCAGCCAAACCCGGGACAACTACAATGAGCAGTTCTTC.

V is TRBV13 and J is TRBJ1-3; 7 nucleotides match TRBD1. The CDR3 has 13 residues. Germline CDR1 reads PRHDT; CDR2 reads FYEKMQ (reference sequence). The junction had 2 bases not matched to a gene; V was cut back by 6 bases and J by 3 bases. CDR3 DNA sequence: TGTGCCAGCAGGAGGGGGCTTGGAAACACCATATATTTT. Protein product: CASRRGLGNTIYF.

This chain connects TRBV9 to TRBJ2-1; unclear D gene. The CDR3 length is 15 residues. The V gene lost 2 bases and the J gene lost 0 bases, with 9 bases spanning the gap. Germline loops: CDR1 SGDLS, CDR2 YYNGEE. CDR3 in amino acids: CASSVGTPSYNEQFF. The CDR3 coding sequence is TGTGCCAGCAGCGTTGGCACGCCCTCCTACAATGAGCAGTTCTTC.

This clone has a single count. This chain uses TRBV4-1 with TRBJ2-4; the match to TRBD2 covers 7 bases. The CDR3 is made up of 17 amino acids. Germline CDR1 is MGHRA and CDR2 is YSYEKL. V trimming: 1 base; J trimming: 3 bases; junction bases outside the gene matches: 9. This chain's CDR3 is CASSQVGDGGIKNIQYF. The CDR3 DNA follows: TGCGCCAGCAGCCAAGTAGGAGACGGGGGGATCAAAAACATTCAGTACTTC.

This chain joins TRBV28 and TRBJ1-5, with 10 nucleotides matching TRBD1. This CDR3 region has 17 residues. V lost 6 bases, J lost 7 bases, and 15 bases stayed unmatched. Per germline, CDR1 MDHEN and CDR2 SYDVKM. CDR3 sequence reads: CASSARGDRGRQQPQHF. CDR3 DNA: TGTGCCAGCAGCGCCCGAGGGGACAGGGGACGGCAGCAGCCCCAGCATTTT.

The CDR3 sequence: CASSQAHADMNTEAFF. As DNA, the CDR3 is TGCGCCAGCAGCCAAGCTCACGCGGATATGAACACTGAAGCTTTCTTT. The chain combines TRBV4-1 with TRBJ1-1, with D uncertain. The CDR3 consists of 16 residues. Germline V CDR1 and CDR2: MGHRA, YSYEKL. V lost 1 base and J lost 0, with 12 bases in between.

The rearrangement uses TRBV28 and TRBJ1-6; 8 nucleotides agree with TRBD1. The CDR3 sequence is 14 residues long. Germline V gene sequence: CDR1 MDHEN, CDR2 SYDVKM. With V trimmed by 8 bases and J by 10 bases, 10 bases remained unmatched. CDR3 sequence reads: CASLQQGVRSPLHF. DNA for the CDR3: TGTGCCAGCTTACAACAGGGGGTTCGATCACCCCTCCACTTT. The whole variable domain, filled in from reference TRBV28 and TRBJ1-6, reads DVKVTQSSRYLVKRTGEKVFLECVQDMDHENMFWYRQDPGLGLRLIYFSYDVKMKEKGDIPEGYSVSREKKERFSLILESASTNQTSMYLCASLQQGVRSPLHFGNGTRLTVT.